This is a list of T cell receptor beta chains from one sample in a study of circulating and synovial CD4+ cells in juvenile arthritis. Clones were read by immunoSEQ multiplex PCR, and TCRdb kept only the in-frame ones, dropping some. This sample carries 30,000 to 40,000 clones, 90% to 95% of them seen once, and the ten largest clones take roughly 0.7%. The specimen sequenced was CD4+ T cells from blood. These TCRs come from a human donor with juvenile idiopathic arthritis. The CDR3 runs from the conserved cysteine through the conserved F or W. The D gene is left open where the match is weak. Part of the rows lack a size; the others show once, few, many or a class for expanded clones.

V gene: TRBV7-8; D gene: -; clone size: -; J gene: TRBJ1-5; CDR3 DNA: TGTGCCAGCAGCTTAGTCAGGCAGACCCCCGCCCGTGGGAGCAATCAGCCCCAGCATTTT; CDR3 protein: CASSLVRQTPARGSNQPQHF
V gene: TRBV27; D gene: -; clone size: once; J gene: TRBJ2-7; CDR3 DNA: TGTGCCAGCAGTTCAGGCCCTTTATACGAGCAGTACTTC; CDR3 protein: CASSSGPLYEQYF
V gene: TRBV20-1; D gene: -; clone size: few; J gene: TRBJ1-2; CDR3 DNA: TGCAGTGCACCGAGCGGAGATGGCTACACCTTC; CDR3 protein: CSAPSGDGYTF
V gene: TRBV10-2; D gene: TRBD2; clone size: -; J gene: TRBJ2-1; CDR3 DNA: TGCGCCAGCAGTGTACTAGCGGGGCCCAATGAGCAGTTCTTC; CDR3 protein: CASSVLAGPNEQFF
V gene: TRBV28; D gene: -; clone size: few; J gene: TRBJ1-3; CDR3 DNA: TGTGCCAGCAGTTTCACCAGGGTTGGAAACACCATATATTTT; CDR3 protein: CASSFTRVGNTIYF
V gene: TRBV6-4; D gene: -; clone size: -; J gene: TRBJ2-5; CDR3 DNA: TGTGCCAGCAGTGACTCTACAGAGTACCAAGAGACCCAGTACTTC; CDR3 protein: CASSDSTEYQETQYF
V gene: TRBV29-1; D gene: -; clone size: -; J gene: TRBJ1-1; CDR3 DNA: TGCAGCGTTTCGGTTGTAACAGGACCTAACACTGAAGCTTTCTTT; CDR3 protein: CSVSVVTGPNTEAFF
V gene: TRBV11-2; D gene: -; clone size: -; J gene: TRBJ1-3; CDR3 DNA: TGTGCCAGCAGCCGATGGATCGGCCAGGATAACTCTGGAAACACCATATATTTT; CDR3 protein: CASSRWIGQDNSGNTIYF
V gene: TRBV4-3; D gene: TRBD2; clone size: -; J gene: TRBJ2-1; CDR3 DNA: TGCGCCAGCAGCCAAAAATCGGGGGGGCCCCCCGATGAGCAGTTCTTC; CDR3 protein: CASSQKSGGPPDEQFF
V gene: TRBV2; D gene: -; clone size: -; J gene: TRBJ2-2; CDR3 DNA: TGTGCCAGCGCCCAACGGGTCAGGGACACCGGGGAGCTGTTTTTT; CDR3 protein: CASAQRVRDTGELFF
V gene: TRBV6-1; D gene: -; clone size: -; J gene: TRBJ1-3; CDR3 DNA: TGTGCCAGCAGTGAGGGGGGGGCTGGAAACACCATATATTTT; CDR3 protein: CASSEGGAGNTIYF
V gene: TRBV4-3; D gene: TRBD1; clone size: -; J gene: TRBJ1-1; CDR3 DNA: TGCGCCAGCAGCCAAGATATACGACAGGGGATGAACACTGAAGCTTTCTTT; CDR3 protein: CASSQDIRQGMNTEAFF
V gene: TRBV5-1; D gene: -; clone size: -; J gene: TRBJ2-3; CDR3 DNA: TGCGCCAGCAGCCGGGAAAGGCGCGCAGATACGCAGTATTTT; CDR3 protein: CASSRERRADTQYF
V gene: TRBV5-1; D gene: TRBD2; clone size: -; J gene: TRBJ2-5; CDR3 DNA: TGCGCCAGCAGCCCCTGGGGCTCCGGGGGGGAGACCCAGTACTTC; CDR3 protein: CASSPWGSGGETQYF
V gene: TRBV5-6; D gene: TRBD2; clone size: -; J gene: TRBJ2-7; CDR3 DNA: TGTGCCAGCAGCTCGTTAGCGGGGAGTCCCTACGGGCAGTACTTC; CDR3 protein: CASSSLAGSPYGQYF
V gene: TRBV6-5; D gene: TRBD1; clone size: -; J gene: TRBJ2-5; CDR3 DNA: TGTGCCAGCAGACAGACAGGGAAAGAGACCCAGTACTTC; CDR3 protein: CASRQTGKETQYF
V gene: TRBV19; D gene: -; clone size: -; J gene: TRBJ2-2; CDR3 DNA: TGTGCCAGTAGTATATTAGGGGGCGGGGAGCTGTTTTTT; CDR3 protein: CASSILGGGELFF
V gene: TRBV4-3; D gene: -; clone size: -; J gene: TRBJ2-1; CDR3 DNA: TGCGCCAGCAGCCTAGAAGGGGTAGGTGAGCAGTTCTTC; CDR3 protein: CASSLEGVGEQFF
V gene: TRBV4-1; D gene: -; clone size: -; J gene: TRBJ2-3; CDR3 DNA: TGCGCCAGCAGCCAAGATCGGGCTAGCGCCACAGATACGCAGTATTTT; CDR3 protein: CASSQDRASATDTQYF
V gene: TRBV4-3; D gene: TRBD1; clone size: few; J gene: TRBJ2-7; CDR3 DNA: TGCGCCAGCAGCCGGGGACAGGGGTACGAGCAGTACTTC; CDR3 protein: CASSRGQGYEQYF
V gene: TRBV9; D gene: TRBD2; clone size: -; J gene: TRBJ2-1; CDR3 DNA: TGTGCCAGCAGCCCCGTTAGCGGGAGCGACAATGAGCAGTTCTTC; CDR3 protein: CASSPVSGSDNEQFF
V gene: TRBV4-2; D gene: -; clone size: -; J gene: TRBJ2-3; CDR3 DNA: TGTGCCAGCAGCCAAGGGCCCAGCACAGATACGCAGTATTTT; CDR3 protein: CASSQGPSTDTQYF
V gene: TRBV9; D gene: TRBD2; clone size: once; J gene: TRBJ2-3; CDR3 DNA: TGTGCCAGCAGCGTTAGCGGGGGAGGGAATACGCAGTATTTT; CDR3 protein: CASSVSGGGNTQYF
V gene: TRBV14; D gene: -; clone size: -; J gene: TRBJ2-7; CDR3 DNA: TGTGCCAGCAGCCCGGGACTGAAGAACTACGAGCAGTACTTC; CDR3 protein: CASSPGLKNYEQYF
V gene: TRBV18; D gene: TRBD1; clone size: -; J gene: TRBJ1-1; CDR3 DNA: TGTGCCAGCTCACCCAGGGGGGACAGTCCCCCTGAAGCTTTCTTT; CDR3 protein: CASSPRGDSPPEAFF
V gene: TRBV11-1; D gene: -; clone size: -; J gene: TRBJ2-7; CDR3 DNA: TGTGCCAGCAGCTCCCCAAGTTTCCTAGCGTCCCACGAGCAGTACTTC; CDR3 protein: CASSSPSFLASHEQYF
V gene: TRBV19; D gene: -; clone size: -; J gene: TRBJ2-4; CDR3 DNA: TGTGCCAGTAGTATCTCACAGGCGCTAGCCAAAAACATTCAGTACTTC; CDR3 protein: CASSISQALAKNIQYF
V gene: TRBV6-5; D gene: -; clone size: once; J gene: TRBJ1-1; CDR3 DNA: TGTGCCAGCAGGCCCGGGATGAACACTGAAGCTTTCTTT; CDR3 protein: CASRPGMNTEAFF
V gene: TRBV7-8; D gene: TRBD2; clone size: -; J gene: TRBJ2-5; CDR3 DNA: TGTGCCAGCAGCCTCAGGCTGCAGGGTCTTGGAGGCAGCGGGGGCCTCCCGGCCCAGTACTTC; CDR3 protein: CASSLRLQGLGGSGGLPAQYF
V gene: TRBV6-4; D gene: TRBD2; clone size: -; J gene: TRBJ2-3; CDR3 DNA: TGTGCCAGCAGGCGGACTAGCGGGACCCCAGATACGCAGTATTTT; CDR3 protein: CASRRTSGTPDTQYF
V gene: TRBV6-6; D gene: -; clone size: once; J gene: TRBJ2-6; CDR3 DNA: TGCGCCAGCAGTTACGGCCCGATCTCTGGGGCCAACGTCCTGACTTTC; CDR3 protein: CASSYGPISGANVLTF
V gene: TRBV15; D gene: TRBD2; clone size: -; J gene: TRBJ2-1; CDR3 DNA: TGTGCCACCAGCAGAGATGGGGGGGATGAGCAGTTCTTC; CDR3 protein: CATSRDGGDEQFF
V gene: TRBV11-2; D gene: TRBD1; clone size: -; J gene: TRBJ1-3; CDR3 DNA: TGTGCCAGCAGCCTCCGACAGGGGGCTGTTGGAAACACCATATATTTT; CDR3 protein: CASSLRQGAVGNTIYF
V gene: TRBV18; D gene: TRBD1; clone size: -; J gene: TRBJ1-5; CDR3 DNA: TGTGCCAGCTCACCAGAAACAGGGGTCCAGCCCCAGCATTTT; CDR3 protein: CASSPETGVQPQHF
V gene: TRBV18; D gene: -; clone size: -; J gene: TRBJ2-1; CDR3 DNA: TGTGCCAGCTCACAATTAAGGGGTACCTACAATGAGCAGTTCTTC; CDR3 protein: CASSQLRGTYNEQFF
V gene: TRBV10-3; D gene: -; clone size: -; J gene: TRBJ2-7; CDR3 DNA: TGTGCCATCAAGTCCCAGGTAGGGGGGGAGAGCTCCTACGAGCAGTACTTC; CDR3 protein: CAIKSQVGGESSYEQYF
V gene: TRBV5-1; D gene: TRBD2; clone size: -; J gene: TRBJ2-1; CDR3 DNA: TGCGCCAGCAGCTCAGGGACTAGCGGGGGGAGGAATGAGCAGTTCTTC; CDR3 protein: CASSSGTSGGRNEQFF